Listed below are T cell receptor beta chains from one sample, sequenced in a study of shared clonotypes between healthy human individuals. The method was immunoSEQ multiplex PCR; TCRdb's version includes in-frame clones alone and lacks a portion of them. The sample includes 980,000 or so clones, more than 75% of them seen just once. Sequenced: memory CD4+ T cells sorted from blood. These receptors were collected from a young man in good health. Each CDR3 is given with its conserved first and last residue. The D gene is left open where the match is weak. Expanded clones are given a class, and other clones once, few, many or no size at all.

>TRBV5-1|TRBD1|few|TRBJ1-5
CASSPGQGAVQPQHF
TGCGCCAGCAGCCCCGGACAGGGGGCGGTTCAGCCCCAGCATTTT
>TRBV29-1|TRBD1|.|TRBJ1-6
CSAGDGQGPPLHF
TGCAGCGCCGGCGACGGACAGGGTCCACCCCTCCACTTT
>TRBV27|.|.|TRBJ1-6
CASSPRRTSPLHF
TGTGCCAGCAGCCCTCGTCGAACCTCACCCCTCCACTTT
>TRBV19|TRBD1|.|TRBJ2-1
CASSIVGTGVRGEQFF
TGTGCCAGTAGTATAGTCGGGACAGGGGTCAGGGGTGAGCAGTTCTTC
>TRBV5-3|.|.|TRBJ2-7
CARSLMVGSPSSYEQYF
TGTGCCAGAAGCTTGATGGTCGGCAGCCCAAGCTCCTACGAGCAGTACTTC
>TRBV30|.|once|TRBJ2-3
CAWSVSLVGDTQYF
TGTGCCTGGAGTGTCTCGCTAGTTGGTGATACGCAGTATTTT
>TRBV30|TRBD1|.|TRBJ1-4
CASYQGAGEKLFF
TGTGCCTCATATCAGGGGGCAGGGGAAAAACTGTTTTTT
>TRBV18|.|once|TRBJ1-1
CASSPVHGTEAFF
TGTGCCAGCTCACCAGTCCATGGCACTGAAGCTTTCTTT
>TRBV5-1|TRBD2|.|TRBJ2-7
CASSQLAGREQYF
TGCGCCAGCAGCCAGCTAGCGGGGCGCGAGCAGTACTTC
>TRBV6-5|.|.|TRBJ1-5
CASSDGGRNQPQHF
TGTGCCAGCAGTGACGGGGGGCGGAATCAGCCCCAGCATTTT
>TRBV6-1|.|.|TRBJ1-1
CASRRGFNTEAFF
TGTGCCAGCAGGCGCGGCTTTAACACTGAAGCTTTCTTT
>TRBV6-6|.|.|TRBJ1-4
CASSRDSNEKLFF
TGTGCCAGCAGTCGGGATTCCAATGAAAAACTGTTTTTT
>TRBV2|TRBD1|.|TRBJ2-6
CATGQGAGGANVLTF
TGTGCCACGGGACAGGGGGCTGGTGGGGCCAACGTCCTGACTTTC
>TRBV18|.|once|TRBJ1-3
CASSQGVATGNTIYF
TGTGCCAGCTCACAGGGTGTGGCGACTGGAAACACCATATATTTT
>TRBV10-3|.|.|TRBJ1-6
CAISLDADNSPLHF
TGTGCCATCAGTTTAGACGCCGATAATTCACCCCTCCACTTT
>TRBV5-1|.|.|TRBJ1-1
CASTWASPNTEAFF
TGCGCCAGCACCTGGGCGAGCCCGAACACTGAAGCTTTCTTT
>TRBV19|TRBD2|.|TRBJ2-7
CASSISETSALFKQYF
TGTGCCAGTAGTATTTCGGAGACTAGCGCGTTGTTCAAGCAGTACTTC
>TRBV5-4|.|.|TRBJ2-2
CASSLTGMNTGELFF
TGTGCCAGCAGCCTAACAGGGATGAACACCGGGGAGCTGTTTTTT
>TRBV6-5|.|.|TRBJ1-1
CASGRERTEAFF
TGTGCCAGCGGCCGGGAGCGCACTGAAGCTTTCTTT
>TRBV19|.|.|TRBJ2-2
CASTLDSRRYTGELFF
TGTGCCAGTACCTTGGACTCCCGCCGATACACCGGGGAGCTGTTTTTT
>TRBV11-3|.|.|TRBJ2-4
CASSLGGENGDIQYF
TGTGCCAGCAGCTTAGGGGGTGAAAACGGGGACATTCAGTACTTC
>TRBV5-4|.|.|TRBJ1-6
CASSLEAMGSYNSPLHF
TGTGCCAGCAGCTTGGAGGCTATGGGCTCCTATAATTCACCCCTCCACTTT
>TRBV7-9|TRBD1|.|TRBJ2-7
CASSLTAWDRAYEQYF
TGTGCCAGCAGCTTAACGGCCTGGGACAGGGCCTACGAGCAGTACTTC
>TRBV7-9|TRBD1|.|TRBJ2-7
CASSTFDRDGRNEQYF
TGTGCCAGCAGCACCTTCGACAGGGACGGAAGGAACGAGCAGTACTTC
>TRBV6-6|.|.|TRBJ2-7
CASSYEVRDEQYF
TGTGCCAGCAGTTACGAGGTGCGGGACGAGCAGTACTTC
>TRBV9|.|.|TRBJ2-1
CASSLSGGNEQFF
TGTGCCAGCAGCCTCTCTGGGGGAAATGAGCAGTTCTTC
>TRBV7-9|.|.|TRBJ1-4
CASSLGQSSNEKLFF
TGTGCCAGCAGCCTAGGACAGTCTTCTAATGAAAAACTGTTTTTT
>TRBV19|TRBD1|.|TRBJ2-3
CASGQGATDTQYF
TGTGCCAGTGGACAGGGTGCCACAGATACGCAGTATTTT
>TRBV7-9|.|.|TRBJ2-7
CASNNGGYYEQYF
TGTGCCAGCAATAATGGGGGCTACTACGAGCAGTACTTC
>TRBV30|TRBD2|.|TRBJ2-3
CASGLAGATDTQYF
TGTGCTTCGGGACTAGCGGGGGCCACAGATACGCAGTATTTT
>TRBV7-9|TRBD1|.|TRBJ1-1
CATNPGTGWNTEAFF
TGTGCCACTAATCCGGGGACAGGATGGAACACTGAAGCTTTCTTT
>TRBV11-1|TRBD1|.|TRBJ2-6
CASSPWDSSGANVLTF
TGTGCCAGCAGCCCTTGGGACAGCTCTGGGGCCAACGTCCTGACTTTC
>TRBV28|TRBD1|.|TRBJ1-5
CASRGGDSGNQPQHF
TGTGCCAGCAGAGGAGGGGACAGCGGCAATCAGCCCCAGCATTTT
>TRBV4-1|.|.|TRBJ2-7
CASSQTGSYEQYF
TGCGCCAGCAGCCAAACCGGAAGTTACGAGCAGTACTTC
>TRBV4-1|.|.|TRBJ2-7
CASSHRQGKFTSEQYF
TGCGCCAGCAGCCACCGCCAGGGTAAATTCACGAGTGAGCAGTACTTC
>TRBV6-6|TRBD1|.|TRBJ2-2
CASSPLGQGSGELFF
TGTGCCAGCAGTCCCCTGGGACAGGGGTCCGGGGAGCTGTTTTTT
>TRBV27|.|.|TRBJ2-7
CASSPGWLGEQYF
TGTGCCAGCAGTCCCGGTTGGCTCGGCGAGCAGTACTTC
>TRBV29-1|TRBD2|.|TRBJ2-7
CSVGGSSGASEQYF
TGCAGCGTCGGAGGTTCTAGCGGGGCCTCCGAGCAGTACTTC
>TRBV18|.|few|TRBJ2-7
CASSPIQGTYEQYF
TGTGCCAGCTCACCCATACAGGGAACCTACGAGCAGTACTTC
>TRBV7-9|.|.|TRBJ2-2
CASRWDLANTGELFF
TGTGCCAGCCGCTGGGACTTAGCGAACACCGGGGAGCTGTTTTTT
>TRBV7-2|TRBD2|.|TRBJ2-5
CASSTSGREETQYF
TGTGCCAGCAGCACAAGCGGGAGGGAAGAGACCCAGTACTTC
>TRBV11-1|.|.|TRBJ1-6
CASSLSWGNSPLHF
TGTGCCAGCAGCCTGAGTTGGGGGAATTCACCCCTCCACTTT
>TRBV2|TRBD2|few|TRBJ2-1
CASTTAGVWNEQFF
TGTGCCAGCACTACCGCGGGAGTATGGAATGAGCAGTTCTTC
>TRBV20-1|.|once|TRBJ2-1
CSPLYNEQFF
TGCAGTCCCCTTTACAATGAGCAGTTCTTC
>TRBV5-1|.|.|TRBJ2-3
CASSGTRDTQYF
TGCGCCAGCAGCGGTACAAGAGACACGCAGTATTTT
>TRBV5-1|.|many|TRBJ1-5
CASSLEGGPRQPQHF
TGCGCCAGCAGCTTGGAGGGGGGCCCGCGTCAGCCCCAGCATTTT
>TRBV28|.|.|TRBJ1-2
CASRTFLGDNYGYTF
TGTGCCAGCAGGACCTTCTTGGGGGATAACTATGGCTACACCTTC
>TRBV6-5|TRBD1|once|TRBJ2-7
CASSYSPTGAAEQYF
TGTGCCAGCAGTTACTCCCCAACAGGGGCGGCGGAGCAGTACTTC